The entry below describes one TCR beta chain. Antigen specificity is unknown. At one end the junction does not follow the germline gene, possibly because of a read error. The data derive from a study of T-cell reconstitution after alpha-beta-depleted transplantation in children. Notes on the study in general: Reportedly, alpha-beta T cells present about two months post-transplant originated from several hundred expanded clones of graft origin.

Unique molecular identifiers were incorporated when the TCRbeta library was constructed. TCRdb re-called the PCR reads with MiXCR, one entry per CDR3 protein. The sample includes roughly 310,000 distinct CDR3 sequences, over 20% of them seen just once. The CDR3 has 12 amino acids. Germline CDR1 reads MNHNS; CDR2 reads SASEGT. This clonotype originated in a male patient under 18 who had a stem cell transplant for acute lymphoblastic leukemia, so the T cells may come from the graft donor. This material consisted of PBMCs, mostly from graft donor cells, taken 180 days after TCRalphabeta/CD19-depleted stem cell transplant. The V call is TRBV6-1, the J call TRBJ2-2; possibly TRBD2 for D (5 bases). CDR3: CASTGSTGEPFF. The DNA of the CDR3 is TGTGCCAGCACCGGATCCACCGGGGAGCCGTTTTTT.